One and the same sample provided the 27 T cell receptor beta chains below, sequenced in a study of T cell repertoires in cytomegalovirus infection. TCRdb analysed the reads with MiXCR anew, one entry per CDR3 protein. Of more than 150,000 distinct CDR3 sequences listed, approximately 20% are singletons. The sample taken for sequencing was PBMCs. The receptors here all came from a human donor in good health (CMV status not recorded). Some clones in this sample may be carry-over from other donors' samples.

In its sample, this clonotype was seen many times. The rearrangement links TRBV4-3 to TRBJ2-3, with TRBD1 as a possible D gene (6 bases). The V gene lost 2 bases and the J gene lost 0 bases, with 12 bases spanning the gap. The CDR3 runs 16 residues. CDR1 LGHNA and CDR2 YSLEER come from the germline V gene. The CDR3 DNA reads as TGCGCCAGCAGCCAATCAGGGGTATCTAGCACAGATACGCAGTATTTT. Protein: CASSQSGVSSTDTQYF.

This sequence joins TRBV29-1 and TRBJ2-3; TRBD2 matches 8 bases. Germline V gene lookup returns CDR1 SQVTM and CDR2 ANQGSEA. The CDR3 is 15 residues long. V lost 6 bases, J lost 1 base, and 9 bases stayed unmatched. The DNA of the CDR3 is TGCAGCGTCGAAACAGCGGGAGTTGGCACAGATACGCAGTATTTT. It encodes CSVETAGVGTDTQYF.

The J gene is TRBJ2-5, the V gene TRBV9; 8 bases align to TRBD1. The V segment lost 3 bases and the J segment 10 bases; nucleotides outside the gene matches: 11. Germline V CDR1 and CDR2: SGDLS, YYNGEE. The CDR3 runs to 14 residues. The CDR3 loop reads CASSAADRVQIQYF. For the CDR3, the DNA is TGTGCCAGCAGCGCCGCGGACAGGGTTCAGATCCAGTACTTC.

V gene TRBV15 combines with J gene TRBJ1-4; D gene unclear. Germline CDR1 LNHNV, CDR2 YYDKDF (reference sequence). The germline V and J ends were trimmed by 1 base and 0 bases, with 9 bases remaining between them. The CDR3 is made up of 16 amino acids. As DNA, the CDR3 is TGTGCCACCAGCAGAGGCCGGCCGGCAACTAATGAAAAACTGTTTTTT. This gives the protein CATSRGRPATNEKLFF.

The V and J genes are TRBV5-1 and TRBJ2-5, with D perhaps TRBD2 (5 bases). V was clipped by 1 base and J by 4 bases, with 14 bases between them. The CDR3 is 15 residues long. Germline-derived CDR1 and CDR2 are SGHRS and YFSETQ. In DNA, the CDR3 is TGCGCCAGCAGCTTGAACCCGGGGTCCTCAGAGACCCAGTACTTC. It translates to CASSLNPGSSETQYF.

A few counts support this clonotype. The rearrangement links TRBV23-1 to TRBJ2-7; D is undetermined. TRBV23-1 is placed among ORFs of uncertain function. The CDR3 is 11 amino acids. Trimming stripped 7 bases from V and 3 bases from J, with 7 bases between. DNA for the CDR3: TGCGCCAGCAAAGCTAGCTACGAGCAGTACTTC. Encoded protein: CASKASYEQYF.

This clonotype was counted only a few times. The chain carries TRBV7-8 and TRBJ1-4, with 7 bases that match TRBD1. CDR1 is SGHVS, CDR2 FQNEAQ, per germline. The trim removed 4 bases at V and 3 bases at J, leaving 2 bases unmatched. The CDR3 length is 14 residues. The CDR3 sequence: CASSSDRANEKLFF. The CDR3 DNA is TGTGCCAGCAGCTCCGACAGGGCTAATGAAAAACTGTTTTTT.

There are a few counts of this clonotype. The genes are TRBV5-1 and TRBJ2-7; the match to TRBD2 covers 10 bases. CDR3 length: 16 residues. Per the germline V gene, CDR1 is SGHRS and CDR2 is YFSETQ. J gave up 0 bases and V 2 bases, and 5 bases lay outside the gene matches. The DNA of the CDR3 is TGCGCCAGCAGCTTTTCTAGCGGGGGATTCTCCTACGAGCAGTACTTC. Translation: CASSFSSGGFSYEQYF.

Ten or more counts support this clonotype. The V gene is TRBV12-3 or TRBV12-4, the J gene TRBJ2-2, with unresolved D. The CDR3 runs 14 residues. The V gene lost 2 bases and the J gene lost 3 bases, with 7 bases spanning the gap. CDR3 loop: CASSLRHDTGELFF. The CDR3 bases are TGTGCCAGCAGTTTACGACATGACACCGGGGAGCTGTTTTTT.

The chain uses TRBV27 and TRBJ2-1; D remains unclear. This CDR3 is 13 amino acids long. Germline-derived CDR1 and CDR2 are MNHEY and SMNVEV (reference sequence). V lost 5 bases, J lost 3 bases, and 8 bases lay in between. The CDR3 nucleotides are TGTGCCAGCAGTCCGAGTATCTACAATGAGCAGTTCTTC. This translates into CASSPSIYNEQFF.

The rearrangement uses TRBV12-3 or TRBV12-4 and TRBJ1-3, with D maybe TRBD1 (5 bases). The CDR3 spans 10 residues. The V and J ends lost 6 bases and 8 bases respectively, with 5 bases between them. The DNA for the CDR3 is TGTGCCAGCAGGGGGGACACCATATATTTT. It is translated as CASRGDTIYF.

This clonotype was counted between two and nine times. The rearrangement joins TRBV7-9 to TRBJ1-1; D possibly corresponds to TRBD1 (5 bases). Trimming stripped 7 bases from V and 1 base from J, with 10 bases between. The CDR3 contains 13 residues. CDR1 is SEHNR and CDR2 is FQNEAQ in the germline V gene (reference sequence). CDR3: CASTPDKNTEAFF. CDR3 nucleotide sequence: TGTGCCAGCACCCCGGACAAGAACACTGAAGCTTTCTTT.

The chain joins TRBV7-2 to TRBJ2-1; 10 nucleotides align to TRBD1. This CDR3 is 13 amino acids long. With V trimmed by 5 bases and J by 8 bases, 3 bases remained unmatched. The germline V gene has CDR1 SGHTA and CDR2 FQGNSA. The CDR3 region has the DNA TGTGCCAGCAGCGGACAGGGGGGTGATGAGCAGTTCTTC. Translation gives CASSGQGGDEQFF.

This clonotype was observed many times. The V and J genes are TRBV11-2 and TRBJ2-1, with D possibly matching TRBD1 (6 bases). V was shortened by 5 bases and J by 0 bases, with 17 bases between the two germline ends. Germline V CDR1 and CDR2: SGHAT, FQNNGV. This CDR3 spans 17 amino acids. The CDR3 spells CASSPVPQGNSYNEQFF. CDR3 DNA sequence: TGTGCCAGCAGCCCCGTCCCACAGGGAAACTCCTACAATGAGCAGTTCTTC.

V is TRBV27 and J is TRBJ1-6; no reliable D call. V was clipped by 3 bases and J by 8 bases, with 5 bases between them. This CDR3 is built from 12 residues. Germline values: CDR1 MNHEY, CDR2 SMNVEV (reference sequence). The CDR3, as DNA: TGTGCCAGCAGTTTTGTGGATTCACCCCTCCACTTT. Protein product: CASSFVDSPLHF.

V gene TRBV12-3 or TRBV12-4 combines with J gene TRBJ1-2; 8 positions agree with TRBD1. The V segment lost 6 bases and the J segment 4 bases; nucleotides outside the gene matches: 4. CDR3 length: 13 residues. As DNA, the CDR3 is TGTGCCAGCAGGACGACAGGGGCCTATGGCTACACCTTC. Protein product: CASRTTGAYGYTF.

This clonotype was recorded a few times. J is TRBJ1-2 and V is TRBV12-3 or TRBV12-4; 8 bases match TRBD1. The CDR3 consists of 16 residues. Germline trimming cut 7 bases from V and 5 bases from J; bases unmatched to any gene: 15. The CDR3 reads CASKSGQGPLGYGYTF. For the CDR3, the DNA is TGTGCCAGCAAATCCGGACAGGGTCCCCTAGGTTATGGCTACACCTTC.

This sequence joins TRBV14 and TRBJ1-2, with no clear D. Germline CDR1 SGHDN, CDR2 FVKESK. This CDR3 has 14 amino acids. V was clipped by 4 bases and J by 4 bases, with 13 bases between them. CDR3 loop: CASSPWAKGYGYTF. DNA of the CDR3: TGTGCCAGCAGCCCTTGGGCGAAGGGCTATGGCTACACCTTC.

This clonotype was seen more than once but under ten times. The chain employs TRBV7-6 and TRBJ2-1, with 9 bases aligning to TRBD2. CDR1 and CDR2 from the germline V gene are SGHVS and FNYEAQ. J gave up 8 bases and V 1 base, and 6 bases lay outside the gene matches. The CDR3 consists of 15 residues. The CDR3 region is CASSLEASGIDEQFF. In DNA, the CDR3 is TGTGCCAGCAGCTTAGAGGCTAGCGGGATCGATGAGCAGTTCTTC.

The J gene is TRBJ2-7, the V gene TRBV12-3 or TRBV12-4, with D possibly TRBD2 on 5 matching bases. V gave up 6 bases and J gave up 7 bases, with 16 bases separating them. The CDR3 sequence is 13 residues long. This chain's CDR3 is CASSQDLLGEQYF. The CDR3 coding sequence is TGTGCCAGCAGCCAGGACTTGCTTGGAGAGCAGTACTTC.

This clonotype was counted only a few times. The V call is TRBV28, the J call TRBJ2-3; 13 bases fit TRBD2. This CDR3 has 15 amino acids. V gave up 6 bases and J gave up 6 bases; unmatched junction bases: 6. CDR1 is MDHEN, CDR2 SYDVKM, per germline. This CDR3 is CASSRLAGGSDTQYF. As DNA, the CDR3 is TGTGCCAGCAGCCGACTAGCGGGAGGCTCGGATACGCAGTATTTT.

This chain links TRBV4-3 with TRBJ2-1; tentative D call: TRBD2 (5 bases). The CDR3 covers 18 residues. CDR1 LGHNA and CDR2 YSLEER come from the germline V gene. Trimming shortened V by 0 bases and J by 3 bases, and 18 bases separated the two germline ends. CDR3 in amino acids: CASSQDPGGLEDYNEQFF. CDR3 sequence (DNA): TGCGCCAGCAGCCAAGATCCAGGAGGCCTGGAAGACTACAATGAGCAGTTCTTC.

This clonotype was detected only a few times. CDR3 DNA: TGTGCCAGCAGTTACGGGCGGGGTGAAGCTTTCTTT. Its translation is CASSYGRGEAFF. This rearrangement joins TRBV6-6 to TRBJ1-1; no clear D gene. CDR1 and CDR2 from the germline V gene are MNHNY and SVGAGI (reference sequence). Trimming took 2 bases from V and 7 from J, leaving 8 bases between them. There are 12 residues in the CDR3.

V gene TRBV9 combines with J gene TRBJ1-2, with D possibly TRBD1 on 5 matching bases. This CDR3 region has 15 residues. In germline, CDR1 is SGDLS, CDR2 YYNGEE. The V gene lost 6 bases and the J gene lost 5 bases, with 20 bases spanning the gap. The CDR3 spells CASNNRDRGLYGYTF. Here the CDR3 DNA reads TGTGCCAGCAACAACCGGGACCGAGGATTATATGGCTACACCTTC.

This sequence joins TRBV6-6 and TRBJ2-5; TRBD2 is a possible D gene (6 bases). Per germline, CDR1 MNHNY and CDR2 SVGAGI (reference sequence). Trimming stripped 0 bases from V and 2 bases from J, with 16 bases between. The CDR3 covers 17 residues. The CDR3 sequence is CASSYSGRAGIQETQYF. For the CDR3, the DNA is TGTGCCAGCAGTTACTCGGGCCGAGCGGGTATACAAGAGACCCAGTACTTC.

The chain uses TRBV28 and TRBJ1-2; no clear D gene. The CDR3 covers 14 residues. V was cut by 3 bases and J by 4 bases, with 12 bases left in between. CDR1 is MDHEN and CDR2 is SYDVKM in the germline V gene. CDR3 in DNA: TGTGCCAGCAGTTTTGAAGGGAACGCCTATGGCTACACCTTC. It translates to CASSFEGNAYGYTF.

The sample holds many counts of this clonotype. The V gene is TRBV7-2, the J gene TRBJ2-4, with D hard to call. This CDR3 has 12 residues. Trimming left V 3 bases short and J 5 bases short, with 5 bases between. From germline, CDR1 is SGHTA and CDR2 FQGNSA. For the CDR3, the DNA is TGTGCCAGCAGCTTTGGGGAAAACATTCAGTACTTC. Its protein is CASSFGENIQYF.